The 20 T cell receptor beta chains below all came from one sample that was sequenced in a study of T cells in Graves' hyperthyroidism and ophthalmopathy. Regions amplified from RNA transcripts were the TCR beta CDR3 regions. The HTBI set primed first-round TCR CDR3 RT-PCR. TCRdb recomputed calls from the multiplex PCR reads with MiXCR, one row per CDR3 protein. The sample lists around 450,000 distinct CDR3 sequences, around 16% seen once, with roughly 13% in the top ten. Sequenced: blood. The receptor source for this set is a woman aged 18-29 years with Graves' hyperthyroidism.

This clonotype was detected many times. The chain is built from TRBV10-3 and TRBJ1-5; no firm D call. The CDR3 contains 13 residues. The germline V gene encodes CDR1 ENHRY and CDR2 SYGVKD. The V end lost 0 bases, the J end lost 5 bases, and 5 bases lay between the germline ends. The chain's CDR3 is CAISESADQPQHF. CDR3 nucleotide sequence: TGTGCCATCAGTGAGTCTGCAGATCAGCCCCAGCATTTT.

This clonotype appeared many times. CDR3: CASSLGGSETQYF. DNA of the CDR3: TGTGCCAGCAGCTTAGGGGGGTCGGAGACCCAGTACTTC. The chain uses TRBV7-2 and TRBJ2-5, with D perhaps assigned TRBD1 or TRBD2 (5 bases each). There are 13 residues in the CDR3. CDR1 is SGHTA and CDR2 is FQGNSA in the germline V gene. V was trimmed by 1 base and J by 5 bases, leaving 8 bases between them.

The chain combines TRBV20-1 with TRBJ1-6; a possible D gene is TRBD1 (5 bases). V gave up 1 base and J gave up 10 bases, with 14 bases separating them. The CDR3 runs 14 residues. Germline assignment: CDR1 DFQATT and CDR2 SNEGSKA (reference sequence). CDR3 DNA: TGCAGTGCTAGAGGGAGAGGGGTGAGATCACCCCTCCACTTT. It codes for CSARGRGVRSPLHF.

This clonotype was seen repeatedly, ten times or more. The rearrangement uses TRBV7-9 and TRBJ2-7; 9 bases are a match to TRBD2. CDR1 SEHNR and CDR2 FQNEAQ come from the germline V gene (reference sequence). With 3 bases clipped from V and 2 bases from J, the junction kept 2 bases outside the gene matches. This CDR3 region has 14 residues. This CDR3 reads CASSFAGGAYEQYF. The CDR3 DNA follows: TGTGCCAGCAGCTTTGCGGGAGGGGCCTACGAGCAGTACTTC. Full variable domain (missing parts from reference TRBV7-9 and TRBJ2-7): DTGVSQNPRHKITKRGQNVTFRCDPISEHNRLYWYRQTLGQGPEFLTYFQNEAQLEKSRLLSDRFSAERPKGSFSTLEIQRTEQGDSAMYLCASSFAGGAYEQYFGPGTRLTVT.

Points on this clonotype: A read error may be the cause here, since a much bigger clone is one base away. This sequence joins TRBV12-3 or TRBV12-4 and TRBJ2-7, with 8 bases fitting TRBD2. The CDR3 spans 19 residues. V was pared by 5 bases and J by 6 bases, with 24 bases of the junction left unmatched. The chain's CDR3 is CASSLRGTNQREKWSEQYF. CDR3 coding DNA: TGTGCCAGCAGTCTCCGCGGGACAAACCAGCGGGAGAAGTGGAGCGAGCAGTACTTC.

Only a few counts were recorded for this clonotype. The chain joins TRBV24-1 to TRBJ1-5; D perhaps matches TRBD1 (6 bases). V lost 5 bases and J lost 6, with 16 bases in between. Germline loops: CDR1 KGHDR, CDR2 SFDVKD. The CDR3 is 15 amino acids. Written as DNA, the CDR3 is TGTGCCACCAGTGGGGGCAGGGGTAAAGGTCAGCCCCAGCATTTT. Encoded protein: CATSGGRGKGQPQHF.

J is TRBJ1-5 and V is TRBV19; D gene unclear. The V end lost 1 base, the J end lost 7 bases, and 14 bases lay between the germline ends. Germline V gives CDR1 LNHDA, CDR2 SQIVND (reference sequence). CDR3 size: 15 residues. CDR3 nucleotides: TGTGCCAGTAGTATAGGCCTGAGTGACGGACAGCCCCAGCATTTT. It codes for CASSIGLSDGQPQHF.

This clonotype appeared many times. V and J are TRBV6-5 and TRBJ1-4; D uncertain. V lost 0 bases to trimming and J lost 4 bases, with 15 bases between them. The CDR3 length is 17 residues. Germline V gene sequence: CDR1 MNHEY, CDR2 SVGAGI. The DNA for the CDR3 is TGTGCCAGCAGTTACTCGATCGTCCAGGCACTTAATGAAAAACTGTTTTTT. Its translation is CASSYSIVQALNEKLFF.

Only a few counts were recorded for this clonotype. The CDR3 spells CASNQYSGNTIYF. Here the CDR3 DNA reads TGTGCCAGCAATCAGTACTCTGGAAACACCATATATTTT. The J gene is TRBJ1-3, the V gene TRBV2; D gene uncertain. The CDR3 sequence is 13 residues long. Germline values: CDR1 SNHLY, CDR2 FYNNEI. Deletions cut 7 bases from V and 0 bases from J, with 7 bases between.

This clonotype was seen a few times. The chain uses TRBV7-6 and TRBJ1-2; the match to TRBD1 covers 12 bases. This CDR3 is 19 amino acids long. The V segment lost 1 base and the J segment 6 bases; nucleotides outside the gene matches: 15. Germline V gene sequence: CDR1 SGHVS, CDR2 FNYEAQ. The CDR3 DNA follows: TGTGCCAGCAGCTTAGAGGGGACAGGGGGCGCTGGAGTCAGAGATGGCTACACCTTC. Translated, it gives CASSLEGTGGAGVRDGYTF. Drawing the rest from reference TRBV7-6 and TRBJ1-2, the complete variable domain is GAGVSQSPRYKVTKRGQDVALRCDPISGHVSLYWYRQALGQGPEFLTYFNYEAQQDKSGLPNDRFSAERPEGSISTLTIQRTEQRDSAMYRCASSLEGTGGAGVRDGYTFGSGTRLTVV.

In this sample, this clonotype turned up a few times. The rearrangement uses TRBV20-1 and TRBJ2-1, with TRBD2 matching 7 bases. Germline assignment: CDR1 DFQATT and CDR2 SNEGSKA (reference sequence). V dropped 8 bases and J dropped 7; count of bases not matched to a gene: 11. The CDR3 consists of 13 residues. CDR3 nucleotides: TGCAGTCACCTCCGGGGACTAAGTAATGAGCAGTTCTTC. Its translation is CSHLRGLSNEQFF.

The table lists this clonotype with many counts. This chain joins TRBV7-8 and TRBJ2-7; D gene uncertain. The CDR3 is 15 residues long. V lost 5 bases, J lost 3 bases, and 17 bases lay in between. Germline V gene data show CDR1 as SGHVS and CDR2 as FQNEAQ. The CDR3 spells CASSPGLGWVYEQYF. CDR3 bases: TGTGCCAGCAGCCCTGGGCTAGGGTGGGTCTACGAGCAGTACTTC.

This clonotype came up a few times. Written as DNA, the CDR3 is TGCGCCAGCAGCCAAGAGTCCGGGCGGATTGAGTATGGCTACACCTTC. Protein: CASSQESGRIEYGYTF. This chain connects TRBV4-1 to TRBJ1-2, with D unresolved. The CDR3 length is 16 residues. V lost 0 bases and J 5 bases, leaving 16 bases between the germline ends. Germline assignment: CDR1 MGHRA and CDR2 YSYEKL.

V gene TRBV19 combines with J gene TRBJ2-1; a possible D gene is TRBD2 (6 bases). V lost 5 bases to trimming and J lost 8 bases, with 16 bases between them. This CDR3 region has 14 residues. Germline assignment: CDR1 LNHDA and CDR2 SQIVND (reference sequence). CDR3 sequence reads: CASSPPGRLDEQFF. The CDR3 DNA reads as TGTGCCAGTAGTCCCCCAGGGAGGTTGGATGAGCAGTTCTTC.

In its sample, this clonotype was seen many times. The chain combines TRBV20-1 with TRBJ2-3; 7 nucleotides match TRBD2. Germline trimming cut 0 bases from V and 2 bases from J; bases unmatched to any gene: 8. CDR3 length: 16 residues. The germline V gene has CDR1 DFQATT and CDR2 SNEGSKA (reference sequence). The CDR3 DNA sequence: TGCAGTGCTAGAGATCCAAAGCGGGGTGTCACAGATACGCAGTATTTT. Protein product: CSARDPKRGVTDTQYF.

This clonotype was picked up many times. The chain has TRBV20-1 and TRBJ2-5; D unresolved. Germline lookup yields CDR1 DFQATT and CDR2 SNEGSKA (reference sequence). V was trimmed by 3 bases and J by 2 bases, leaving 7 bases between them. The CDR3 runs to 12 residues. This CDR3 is CSARPSQETQYF. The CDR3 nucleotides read TGCAGTGCTAGGCCCTCACAAGAGACCCAGTACTTC.

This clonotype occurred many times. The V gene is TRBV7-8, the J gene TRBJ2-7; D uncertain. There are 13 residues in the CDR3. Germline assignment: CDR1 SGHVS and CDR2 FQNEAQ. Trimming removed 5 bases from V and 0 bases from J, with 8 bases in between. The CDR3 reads CASSTASSYEQYF. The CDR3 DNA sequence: TGTGCCAGCAGCACGGCGAGCTCCTACGAGCAGTACTTC. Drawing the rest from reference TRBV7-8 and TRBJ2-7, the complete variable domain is GAGVSQSPRYKVAKRGQDVALRCDPISGHVSLFWYQQALGQGPEFLTYFQNEAQLDKSGLPSDRFFAERPEGSVSTLKIQRTQQEDSAVYLCASSTASSYEQYFGPGTRLTVT.

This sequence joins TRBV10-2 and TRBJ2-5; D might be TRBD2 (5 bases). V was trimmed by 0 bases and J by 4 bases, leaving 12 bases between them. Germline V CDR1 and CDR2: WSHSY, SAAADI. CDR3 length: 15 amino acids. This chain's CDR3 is CASSESNGVRETQYF. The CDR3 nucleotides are TGCGCCAGCAGTGAGTCTAACGGGGTACGAGAGACCCAGTACTTC.

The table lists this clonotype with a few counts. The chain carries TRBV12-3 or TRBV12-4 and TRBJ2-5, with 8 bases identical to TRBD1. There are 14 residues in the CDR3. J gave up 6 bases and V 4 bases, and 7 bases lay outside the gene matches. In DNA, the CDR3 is TGTGCCAGCAGTTCAGGGGGCGCGTCGAAGACCCAGTACTTC. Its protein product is CASSSGGASKTQYF.

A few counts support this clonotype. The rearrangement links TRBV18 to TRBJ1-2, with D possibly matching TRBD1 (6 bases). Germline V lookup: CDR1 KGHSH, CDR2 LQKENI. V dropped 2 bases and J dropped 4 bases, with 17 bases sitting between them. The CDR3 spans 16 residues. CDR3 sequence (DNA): TGTGCCAGCTCACCAGAGTCTATGGACAGAATCTATGGCTACACCTTC. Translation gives CASSPESMDRIYGYTF.